A single sample gave rise to the 19 T cell receptor beta chains below, sequenced in a study of cytomegalovirus exposure and HLA in healthy donors. Amplification used 60 Vbeta primers and 13 Jbeta primers. The protocol was immunoSEQ multiplex PCR, while the TCRdb copy is restricted to in-frame clones and leaves out a portion. The data show fewer than 95,000 clones, with approximately 80% seen just once and roughly 3% held by the top ten. Material: PBMCs. Receptor source: a man in his forties in good health and CMV-seronegative.

In DNA, the CDR3 is TGTGCCAGCAGCCCCGGGGGAAACACCATATATTTT. Protein: CASSPGGNTIYF. The genes are TRBV7-2 and TRBJ1-3; D remains unclear. Per germline, CDR1 SGHTA and CDR2 FQGNSA. V lost 5 bases and J lost 4, with 6 bases in between. The CDR3 extends over 12 amino acids.

The chain joins TRBV7-9 to TRBJ1-3, with D maybe TRBD1 (5 bases). There are 15 residues in the CDR3. Trimming took 1 base from V and 4 from J, leaving 11 bases between them. Per germline, CDR1 SEHNR and CDR2 FQNEAQ (reference sequence). In nucleotides, the CDR3 is TGTGCCAGCAGCTTAGAACCAGGGCCGGGAAACACCATATATTTT. Translated: CASSLEPGPGNTIYF.

This clone was counted once. The genes are TRBV12-2 and TRBJ2-7; the table's D call, TRBD2, was not checked against the DNA. TRBV12-2 is noted as a pseudogene. The CDR3 is made up of 17 amino acids. The CDR3 DNA is TGTGCAAGTCGCTTCCTAGGACTAGCGGGGACCTACTACGAGCAGTACTTC. Amino acids: CASRFLGLAGTYYEQYF.

The rearrangement uses TRBV7-8 and TRBJ2-4; D is possibly TRBD1 (5 bases). Germline V CDR1 and CDR2: SGHVS, FQNEAQ. The CDR3 extends over 13 amino acids. Trimming stripped 1 base from V and 6 bases from J, with 7 bases between. The CDR3 protein is CASSLGQGNIQYF. CDR3 coding DNA: TGTGCCAGCAGCTTAGGGCAGGGAAACATTCAGTACTTC.

The rearrangement uses TRBV20-1 and TRBJ2-3; D may be TRBD1 (6 bases). This CDR3 is 11 amino acids long. The germline V gene has CDR1 DFQATT and CDR2 SNEGSKA (reference sequence). With 5 bases removed from V and 12 bases from J, the gap between germline ends came to 15 bases. For the CDR3, the DNA is TGCAGTGCTGTACAGGGCCCGATTCAGTATTTT. Residues: CSAVQGPIQYF.

The rearrangement links TRBV28 to TRBJ2-3; TRBD1 aligns across 9 bases. The V and J ends lost 5 bases and 2 bases, in that order; junction bases with no gene match: 8. This CDR3 is 16 amino acids long. Germline CDR1 reads MDHEN; CDR2 reads SYDVKM. The CDR3 is CASSPRTGAVTDTQYF. The CDR3 bases are TGTGCCAGCAGTCCCCGGACAGGGGCCGTCACAGATACGCAGTATTTT. Using reference TRBV28 and TRBJ2-3 for the parts outside the CDR3, the full variable domain is DVKVTQSSRYLVKRTGEKVFLECVQDMDHENMFWYRQDPGLGLRLIYFSYDVKMKEKGDIPEGYSVSREKKERFSLILESASTNQTSMYLCASSPRTGAVTDTQYFGPGTRLTVL.

This clone has more than one count but fewer than ten. This chain joins TRBV2 and TRBJ1-4; the match to TRBD1 covers 9 bases. V gave up 0 bases and J gave up 7 bases; unmatched junction bases: 6. The CDR3 is 16 amino acids. CDR1 is SNHLY, CDR2 FYNNEI, per germline. The DNA of the CDR3 is TGTGCCAGCAGTGAAGCGGGGGGACAGGGCGGTGAAAAACTGTTTTTT. Its protein is CASSEAGGQGGEKLFF.

This clone was found a few times. The chain links TRBV28 to TRBJ1-1; maybe TRBD1 (6 bases). The germline V and J ends were trimmed by 5 bases and 2 bases, with 18 bases remaining between them. CDR1 and CDR2 (germline): MDHEN, SYDVKM. The CDR3 runs 16 residues. CDR3 coding DNA: TGTGCCAGCAGTCCCCCGGGCAGGGGCGAAAACACTGAAGCTTTCTTT. It specifies CASSPPGRGENTEAFF.

The sample holds one count of this clone. V gene TRBV9 combines with J gene TRBJ1-3; no definite D call. The CDR3 has 14 residues. Per the germline V gene, CDR1 is SGDLS and CDR2 is YYNGEE. V was clipped by 4 bases and J by 0 bases, with 8 bases between them. The CDR3 DNA is TGTGCCAGCAGCTTTGGGCACTCTGGAAACACCATATATTTT. Amino acid sequence: CASSFGHSGNTIYF.

This chain links TRBV19 with TRBJ1-6; no definite D call. The length of the CDR3 is 13 residues. Germline V gives CDR1 LNHDA, CDR2 SQIVND (reference sequence). Trimming stripped 4 bases from V and 5 bases from J, with 6 bases between. The CDR3 nucleotides read TGTGCCAGTAGTAGGGCAGATAATTCACCCCTCCACTTT. Amino acid sequence: CASSRADNSPLHF.

The chain carries TRBV7-9 and TRBJ2-1; 8 bases agree with TRBD2. V dropped 5 bases and J dropped 7; count of bases not matched to a gene: 10. This CDR3 has 15 residues. CDR1 SEHNR and CDR2 FQNEAQ come from the germline V gene (reference sequence). The CDR3 sequence is CASSPRGLVVNEQFF. The CDR3 region has the DNA TGTGCCAGCAGCCCGAGGGGACTAGTGGTGAATGAGCAGTTCTTC.

V gene TRBV9 combines with J gene TRBJ1-1, with D possibly matching TRBD1 (6 bases). The germline gives CDR1 SGDLS, CDR2 YYNGEE. V lost 0 bases, J lost 4 bases, and 10 bases lay in between. The length of the CDR3 is 14 residues. For the CDR3, the DNA is TGTGCCAGCAGCGTAGAGGGGGTAACCACTGAAGCTTTCTTT. It specifies CASSVEGVTTEAFF.

V and J are TRBV9 and TRBJ2-2; 12 nucleotides match TRBD2. The CDR3 has 17 residues. Trimming cost V 2 bases and J 2 bases; bases outside gene matches: 4. Looked up from germline, CDR1 is SGDLS and CDR2 is YYNGEE. The CDR3 bases are TGTGCCAGCAGCGTCCCTAGCGGGGGGGGAAACACCGGGGAGCTGTTTTTT. It yields the protein CASSVPSGGGNTGELFF.

DNA for the CDR3: TGCGCCAGCAGCCCCCGGGACAGCTCCTACGAGCAGTACTTC. Protein: CASSPRDSSYEQYF. The rearrangement links TRBV4-1 to TRBJ2-7; 7 bases align to TRBD1. V was clipped by 4 bases and J by 0 bases; unmatched bases: 3. The CDR3 loop spans 14 amino acids. CDR1 and CDR2 (germline): MGHRA, YSYEKL.

J is TRBJ2-3 and V is TRBV5-4; 10 nucleotides align to TRBD1. The CDR3 runs to 16 residues. The V gene's germline CDR1 is SGHNT and CDR2 YYREEE (reference sequence). Trimming at V came to 4 bases and at J to 5 bases, leaving 10 bases not matched to a gene. Written as DNA, the CDR3 is TGTGCCAGCAGCAGTCCGCCGACAGGGGGCATAGATACGCAGTATTTT. This translates into CASSSPPTGGIDTQYF.

The chain links TRBV2 to TRBJ1-6; D remains ambiguous. V lost 2 bases, J lost 8 bases, and 7 bases lay in between. The CDR3 contains 13 residues. Per germline, CDR1 SNHLY and CDR2 FYNNEI. CDR3 sequence reads: CASSELLDSPLHF. As DNA, the CDR3 is TGTGCCAGCAGTGAATTACTGGATTCACCCCTCCACTTT.

This rearrangement joins TRBV5-4 to TRBJ1-4, with D possibly TRBD1 on 6 matching bases. This CDR3 contains 16 residues. The germline V gene has CDR1 SGHNT and CDR2 YYREEE (reference sequence). The V and J ends lost 4 bases and 5 bases respectively, with 18 bases between them. CDR3 DNA: TGTGCCAGCAGCCAGACCACAGGACAGCTCAATGAAAAACTGTTTTTT. This encodes CASSQTTGQLNEKLFF.

This sequence joins TRBV29-1 and TRBJ1-1; 8 bases agree with TRBD1. Germline trimming cut 7 bases from V and 0 bases from J; bases unmatched to any gene: 4. The CDR3 is 13 residues long. Germline loops: CDR1 SQVTM, CDR2 ANQGSEA. Here the CDR3 DNA reads TGCAGCGCTGGGACAGGAATGAACACTGAAGCTTTCTTT. Residues: CSAGTGMNTEAFF.

J is TRBJ2-7 and V is TRBV7-9; 8 nucleotides line up with TRBD2. CDR3 length: 17 residues. Germline V gives CDR1 SEHNR, CDR2 FQNEAQ (reference sequence). Trimming cost V 1 base and J 0 bases; bases outside gene matches: 8. The CDR3 sequence: CASSLGGPSGFSYEQYF. The CDR3 nucleotides read TGTGCCAGCAGCTTAGGTGGGCCTAGCGGGTTCTCCTACGAGCAGTACTTC.